The clone carrying this T cell receptor beta chain was found once. At one end, the junction sequence differs from germline, possibly due to a read error. The sample belongs to a study of OX40 agonist ivuxolimab in advanced cancers. This CDR3 contains 15 residues. Germline loops: CDR1 MNHNS, CDR2 SASEGT. Repertoires were generated with immunoSEQ multiplex PCR, while TCRdb's copy carries only in-frame clones and drops some. The sample gives tens of thousands of clones, about two thirds of which show up once; more than 15% is in the top ten. The material sequenced was CD4+ or CD8+ T cells sorted from blood, taken in a trial of the OX40 agonist ivuxolimab. The sequence was collected from an adult with an advanced solid tumor such as melanoma, head and neck, liver or kidney cancer. The J gene is TRBJ2-7, the V gene TRBV6-1; TRBD1 matches at 8 bases. The CDR3 nucleotides are TGTGCCAGCAGTCAAGCCGGGACAGGAACCTACGAGCAGTACTTC. It is translated as CASSQAGTGTYEQYF.